Listed below are T cell receptor beta chains from one sample, sequenced in a study of tumor-infiltrating lymphocytes in oesophageal squamous cell carcinoma. TCRdb fed the PCR reads into MiXCR, producing one record per CDR3 protein. This sample carries tens of thousands of distinct CDR3 sequences, about 34% of them seen once, and the ten largest clones take around 10%. Sequenced sample: esophageal tumor tissue. The receptors were gathered from a male donor with esophageal squamous cell carcinoma. Both conserved end residues are part of each CDR3. The D gene is left open where the match is weak. The size of a clone is reported for some rows only, either as once, few or many, or as a class for expanded clones.

d_gene	v_gene	j_gene	abundance	CDR3aa	CDR3nt
NA	TRBV24-1	TRBJ2-7	many	CATSDFQEALTRRTYEQYF	TGTGCCACCAGTGATTTTCAGGAGGCCCTCACTAGGAGGACCTACGAGCAGTACTTC
NA	TRBV6-1	TRBJ1-5	many	CASKWTHNQPQHF	TGTGCCAGCAAATGGACACACAATCAGCCCCAGCATTTT
NA	TRBV7-6	TRBJ2-7	NA	CASSLEDGFYEQYF	TGTGCCAGCAGCTTGGAGGACGGATTCTACGAGCAGTACTTC
TRBD1	TRBV2	TRBJ2-6	many	CASRGGQGAAGANVLTF	TGTGCCAGCAGAGGAGGACAGGGGGCCGCTGGGGCCAACGTCCTGACTTTC
TRBD2	TRBV5-1	TRBJ2-7	many	CASSRTPGTKTYEQYF	TGCGCCAGCAGCCGTACCCCCGGGACTAAAACCTACGAGCAGTACTTC
NA	TRBV5-1	TRBJ2-5	once	CASSLHFSGAQPETQYF	TGCGCCAGCAGCTTACATTTTTCGGGAGCCCAACCGGAGACCCAGTACTTC
NA	TRBV6-6	TRBJ2-6	NA	CASRLGGSGANVLTF	TGTGCCAGCAGATTAGGGGGTTCTGGGGCCAACGTCCTGACTTTC
NA	TRBV19	TRBJ2-2	few	CASSPRMVGELFF	TGTGCCAGTAGTCCTAGGATGGTTGGGGAGCTGTTTTTT
TRBD1	TRBV7-8	TRBJ1-4	NA	CASRETGDKLFF	TGTGCCAGCAGGGAGACAGGGGATAAACTGTTTTTT
TRBD2	TRBV4-1	TRBJ2-5	NA	CASSQDWASGSDEQYF	TGCGCCAGCAGCCAAGATTGGGCTAGCGGGAGCGATGAGCAGTACTTC
NA	TRBV28	TRBJ1-6	many	CASSLLLGSPLHF	TGTGCCAGCAGTTTATTGTTGGGTTCACCCCTCCACTTT